Each of the 11 T cell receptor beta chains below was sequenced from the same sample in a study of cytomegalovirus exposure and HLA in healthy donors (dated 2017 in TCRdb). Library creation used the immunoSEQ multiplex PCR assay. For the multiplex PCR, a mixture combining 60 forward primers for TCR Vbeta segments and 13 reverse primers for TCR Jbeta segments was used. TCRdb's version of the immuneACCESS table is confined to in-frame rearrangements and falls short of the full clone set. An unresolved V gene accounts for under half of the shortfall where checked; the remainder is of unknown origin. The table for this sample records approximately 50,000 clones. Clones ranked in the top ten supply more than 5.5% of the sample. The sample comprised PBMCs. These receptors were taken from a male donor in good health and CMV-seropositive.

The chain uses TRBV27 and TRBJ2-7; 12 bases line up with TRBD1. Germline V gene lookup returns CDR1 MNHEY and CDR2 SMNVEV (reference sequence). Losses at the gene ends were 4 bases for V and 3 bases for J; bases not matched to a gene: 10. The CDR3 has 17 residues. CDR3 in amino acids: CASSSQPGQGAVYEQYF. CDR3 coding DNA: TGTGCCAGCAGTTCCCAACCGGGACAGGGGGCAGTCTACGAGCAGTACTTC.

V gene TRBV7-8 combines with J gene TRBJ2-3, with 8 bases matching TRBD2. Germline V CDR1 and CDR2: SGHVS, FQNEAQ. The CDR3 spans 17 residues. J was trimmed by 4 bases and V by 5 bases; bases with no gene match: 14. For the CDR3, the DNA is TGTGCCAGCAGCGACCCTTTTAACGGGGGGGCCTCAGATACGCAGTATTTT. It specifies CASSDPFNGGASDTQYF.

The chain joins TRBV4-2 to TRBJ2-7; 8 bases agree with TRBD2. There are 15 residues in the CDR3. Germline lookup yields CDR1 LGHNA and CDR2 YNFKEQ. The V segment lost 4 bases and the J segment 3 bases; nucleotides outside the gene matches: 8. The CDR3 loop is CASSPLRGGHYEQYF. DNA for the CDR3: TGTGCCAGCAGCCCCCTACGGGGGGGACACTACGAGCAGTACTTC.

The chain uses TRBV7-9 and TRBJ2-1; TRBD2 might be the D (5 bases). The germline CDR1 and CDR2 sequences are SEHNR and FQNEAQ (reference sequence). This CDR3 contains 13 residues. Trimming left V 6 bases short and J 12 bases short, with 18 bases between. The CDR3 protein is CASSNKTGIGQFF. CDR3 nucleotides: TGTGCCAGCAGTAATAAGACGGGGATTGGGCAGTTCTTC. Combining the CDR3 with reference TRBV7-9 and TRBJ2-1 gives the whole variable domain DTGVSQNPRHKITKRGQNVTFRCDPISEHNRLYWYRQTLGQGPEFLTYFQNEAQLEKSRLLSDRFSAERPKGSFSTLEIQRTEQGDSAMYLCASSNKTGIGQFFGPGTRLTVL.

The chain recombines TRBV28 with TRBJ2-7; weak D call: TRBD1 (6 bases). V was cut by 5 bases and J by 5 bases, with 19 bases left in between. Germline loops: CDR1 MDHEN, CDR2 SYDVKM. The CDR3 is 15 residues long. The CDR3 DNA follows: TGTGCCAGCAGTCCCCGTACAGGGATTTCCCACGAGCAGTACTTC. Translating it yields CASSPRTGISHEQYF.

In nucleotides, the CDR3 is TGTGCCAGCAGCTTAAGGGGTCGCAGGGGGCTGTATTTT. Residues: CASSLRGRRGLYF. The chain has TRBV7-8 and TRBJ2-3; 8 bases align to TRBD1. The CDR3 loop spans 13 amino acids. V lost 2 bases and J lost 14; bases outside the gene matches: 9. The germline V gene has CDR1 SGHVS and CDR2 FQNEAQ.

The genes are TRBV5-1 and TRBJ1-1; D gene unclear. The V end lost 0 bases, the J end lost 1 base, and 7 bases lay between the germline ends. In germline, CDR1 is SGHRS, CDR2 YFSETQ. The CDR3 runs 14 residues. CDR3 sequence: CASSLEPSNTEAFF. The DNA for the CDR3 is TGCGCCAGCAGCTTGGAGCCCTCGAACACTGAAGCTTTCTTT.

The chain has TRBV30 and TRBJ1-4, with 8 bases fitting TRBD1. Germline-derived CDR1 and CDR2 are GTSNPN and SVGIG (reference sequence). The J segment lost 5 bases and the V segment lost 5 bases, leaving 4 bases of the junction unmatched. The CDR3 length is 13 residues. The CDR3 loop reads CAWGRQGNEKLFF. The CDR3 DNA sequence: TGTGCCTGGGGTCGACAGGGGAATGAAAAACTGTTTTTT.

The rearrangement joins TRBV4-1 to TRBJ2-6; D might be TRBD1 (6 bases). Trimming took 6 bases from V and 1 from J, leaving 13 bases between them. The CDR3 spans 16 residues. Germline V CDR1 and CDR2: MGHRA, YSYEKL. The DNA of the CDR3 is TGCGCCAGCAGGGTGGGCCAGGGGTCTGGGGCCAACGTCCTGACTTTC. Amino acid sequence: CASRVGQGSGANVLTF.

The chain carries TRBV18 and TRBJ2-3, with 7 bases aligning to TRBD2. J gave up 7 bases and V 3 bases, and 4 bases lay outside the gene matches. Per the germline V gene, CDR1 is KGHSH and CDR2 is LQKENI. The CDR3 has 13 amino acids. CDR3 nucleotides: TGTGCCAGCTCACCCGAAGCGGGGTATACGCAGTATTTT. It yields the protein CASSPEAGYTQYF.

V gene TRBV5-1 combines with J gene TRBJ1-2; D unclear. Trimming took off 0 bases at V and 3 bases at J, with 12 bases between the two ends. The CDR3 contains 15 residues. Looked up from germline, CDR1 is SGHRS and CDR2 is YFSETQ. CDR3 DNA sequence: TGCGCCAGCAGCTTGGGGAGAGCCTCAGACTATGGCTACACCTTC. It encodes CASSLGRASDYGYTF. The whole variable domain, remainder taken from reference TRBV5-1 and TRBJ1-2, is KAGVTQTPRYLIKTRGQQVTLSCSPISGHRSVSWYQQTPGQGLQFLFEYFSETQRNKGNFPGRFSGRQFSNSRSEMNVSTLELGDSALYLCASSLGRASDYGYTFGSGTRLTVV.